Following are 31 T cell receptor beta chains from one sample sequenced in a study of T cell responses to AZD1222 COVID-19 vaccine. Clones were sequenced by immunoSEQ multiplex PCR, and TCRdb holds only the in-frame ones, with some missing. The sample lists about 99,000 clones, approximately 89% occurring once. This specimen was peripheral blood, taken on day 0 of AZD1222 vaccination. The receptor source for this set is an adult in good health.

The V and J genes are TRBV10-3 and TRBJ1-1, with D possibly TRBD1 on 5 matching bases. Germline CDR1 reads ENHRY; CDR2 reads SYGVKD. There are 15 residues in the CDR3. The germline V and J ends were trimmed by 3 bases and 1 base, with 12 bases remaining between them. The CDR3: CAISDNSRENTEAFF. CDR3 nucleotides: TGTGCCATCAGTGACAATTCCAGGGAGAACACTGAAGCTTTCTTT.

This chain connects TRBV19 to TRBJ1-5, with 8 bases lining up with TRBD1. The CDR3 contains 14 residues. Germline lookup yields CDR1 LNHDA and CDR2 SQIVND (reference sequence). Trimming cost V 4 bases and J 4 bases; bases outside gene matches: 3. CDR3 sequence: CASSTRQGNQPQHF. The CDR3 DNA follows: TGTGCCAGTAGTACCAGACAGGGGAATCAGCCCCAGCATTTT.

The V and J genes are TRBV7-3 and TRBJ1-1; perhaps TRBD1 as D (5 bases). CDR3 size: 15 residues. The V and J ends lost 0 bases and 3 bases respectively, with 11 bases between them. CDR1 is SGHTA, CDR2 FQGTGA, per germline. In DNA, the CDR3 is TGTGCCAGCAGCTTAACATCGACGGGGGACACTGAAGCTTTCTTT. This sequence encodes CASSLTSTGDTEAFF.

V and J are TRBV11-3 and TRBJ2-3; D ambiguous. V was cut by 2 bases and J by 6 bases, with 15 bases left in between. This CDR3 region has 15 residues. CDR1 and CDR2 from the germline V gene are SGHNT and YENEEA. Here the CDR3 reads CASSLQRTAEDTQYF. CDR3 sequence (DNA): TGTGCCAGCAGCTTACAGAGAACAGCTGAGGATACGCAGTATTTT.

This clone was counted once. The chain has TRBV12-5 and TRBJ1-5; 8 bases align to TRBD1. Per germline, CDR1 LGHNT and CDR2 FRNRAP. The CDR3 length is 15 residues. V gave up 4 bases and J gave up 2 bases; unmatched junction bases: 4. CDR3 in amino acids: CASGSQTGGNQPQHF. The CDR3 region has the DNA TGTGCTAGTGGTTCTCAGACAGGGGGCAATCAGCCCCAGCATTTT.

This chain uses TRBV29-1 with TRBJ1-2, with TRBD1 matching 8 bases. Germline V gene data show CDR1 as SQVTM and CDR2 as ANQGSEA. The CDR3 consists of 13 residues. The trim removed 4 bases at V and 7 bases at J, leaving 8 bases unmatched. CDR3 in DNA: TGCAGCGTTGGAACCCCCCAGGGGGCTGGCTACACCTTC. Its protein product is CSVGTPQGAGYTF.

The chain is built from TRBV5-4 and TRBJ1-1; D is perhaps TRBD1 (5 bases). CDR3 size: 16 residues. V dropped 2 bases and J dropped 0 bases, with 14 bases sitting between them. The germline V gene encodes CDR1 SGHNT and CDR2 YYREEE (reference sequence). The CDR3 coding sequence is TGTGCCAGCAGCTTCGGGGGGTCAAGAATGAACACTGAAGCTTTCTTT. Translated, it gives CASSFGGSRMNTEAFF.

This chain joins TRBV9 and TRBJ2-7; unclear D gene. Trimming removed 4 bases from V and 3 bases from J, with 17 bases in between. This CDR3 contains 15 residues. Germline CDR1 and CDR2: SGDLS and YYNGEE. This chain's CDR3 is CASSPHKALLYEQYF. The CDR3 region has the DNA TGTGCCAGCAGCCCGCATAAGGCGCTCCTCTACGAGCAGTACTTC.

The V and J genes are TRBV18 and TRBJ1-1, with 9 bases lining up with TRBD1. Germline CDR1 is KGHSH and CDR2 is LQKENI. The CDR3 runs to 14 residues. With 6 bases clipped from V and 5 bases from J, the junction kept 7 bases outside the gene matches. Here the CDR3 DNA reads TGTGCCAGCTCTAACAGGGGGCAGGGGACTGAAGCTTTCTTT. The encoded protein is CASSNRGQGTEAFF.

This chain joins TRBV12-3 or TRBV12-4 and TRBJ1-1; D unclear. Trimming took off 1 base at V and 1 base at J, with 4 bases between the two ends. This CDR3 contains 13 residues. The CDR3 spells CASSLDQNTEAFF. CDR3 nucleotides: TGTGCCAGCAGTTTAGACCAGAACACTGAAGCTTTCTTT.

This clone was counted a few times. The chain combines TRBV7-8 with TRBJ1-2, with a tentative D call TRBD1 (5 bases). Trimming stripped 4 bases from V and 8 bases from J, with 11 bases between. The CDR3 runs 12 residues. Germline V gives CDR1 SGHVS, CDR2 FQNEAQ. The CDR3 region is CASSWGVEGYTF. CDR3 DNA: TGTGCCAGCAGCTGGGGGGTCGAGGGCTACACCTTC.

The genes are TRBV7-9 and TRBJ2-7; D uncertain. CDR1 is SEHNR and CDR2 is FQNEAQ in the germline V gene (reference sequence). The CDR3 is made up of 13 amino acids. V lost 5 bases to trimming and J lost 3 bases, with 11 bases between them. The CDR3 spells CASSPFALYEQYF. The DNA for the CDR3 is TGTGCCAGCAGCCCATTCGCTCTCTACGAGCAGTACTTC.

This sequence joins TRBV18 and TRBJ2-1, with unresolved D. CDR3 size: 10 residues. Germline CDR1 KGHSH, CDR2 LQKENI. V was clipped by 4 bases and J by 7 bases, with 2 bases between them. As DNA, the CDR3 is TGTGCCAGCTCACGGAATGAGCAGTTCTTC. It specifies CASSRNEQFF.

V gene TRBV19 combines with J gene TRBJ2-1; TRBD2 aligns across 9 bases. This CDR3 is 15 amino acids long. The trim removed 5 bases at V and 6 bases at J, leaving 8 bases unmatched. CDR1 is LNHDA, CDR2 SQIVND, per germline (reference sequence). The DNA for the CDR3 is TGTGCCAGTAGTCCCGCTTCTAGCGGGACCAATGAGCAGTTCTTC. Amino acids: CASSPASSGTNEQFF.

This clone was seen a single time. The chain combines TRBV5-4 with TRBJ2-2, with 11 positions matching TRBD2. This CDR3 has 16 residues. Germline CDR1 and CDR2: SGHNT and YYREEE (reference sequence). The V segment lost 4 bases and the J segment 5 bases; nucleotides outside the gene matches: 7. For the CDR3, the DNA is TGTGCCAGCAGCCCCGGGACTAGCGGTTTTACCGGGGAGCTGTTTTTT. Its translation: CASSPGTSGFTGELFF. The variable domain in full, with the rest retrieved from reference TRBV5-4 and TRBJ2-2, is ETGVTQSPTHLIKTRGQQVTLRCSSQSGHNTVSWYQQALGQGPQFIFQYYREEENGRGNFPPRFSGLQFPNYSSELNVNALELDDSALYLCASSPGTSGFTGELFFGEGSRLTVL.

The CDR3 is CASSLWETQYF. Written as DNA, the CDR3 is TGTGCCAGCAGCTTATGGGAGACCCAGTACTTC. V and J are TRBV7-6 and TRBJ2-5, with D unresolved. V was shortened by 2 bases and J by 5 bases, with 3 bases between the two germline ends. CDR1 and CDR2 from the germline V gene are SGHVS and FNYEAQ. The CDR3 has 11 residues.

The V and J genes are TRBV7-2 and TRBJ1-1; D is unresolved. The V gene's germline CDR1 is SGHTA and CDR2 FQGNSA. The CDR3 length is 15 residues. The ends were cut back, 1 base at V and 1 base at J, with 10 bases in the middle. The CDR3: CASSLGGIGNTEAFF. The DNA for the CDR3 is TGTGCCAGCAGCTTAGGGGGTATCGGGAACACTGAAGCTTTCTTT.

This clone was observed many times. For the CDR3, the DNA is TGTGCCAGTAGTATAAATCGGGCAGAACCCTCCTATAATTCACCCCTCCACTTT. This translates into CASSINRAEPSYNSPLHF. The rearrangement uses TRBV19 and TRBJ1-6; no reliable D call. Germline assignment: CDR1 LNHDA and CDR2 SQIVND (reference sequence). There are 18 residues in the CDR3. Trimming pared 2 bases from V and 0 bases from J, leaving 14 bases between.

J is TRBJ1-2 and V is TRBV28; D ambiguous. This CDR3 region has 13 residues. Between the trimmed V and J ends, which lost 2 bases and 4 bases, there was a span of 8 bases. Per the germline V gene, CDR1 is MDHEN and CDR2 is SYDVKM. The CDR3 protein is CASSLGIGYGYTF. In DNA form, the CDR3 reads TGTGCCAGCAGTTTAGGTATTGGCTATGGCTACACCTTC.

V gene TRBV18 combines with J gene TRBJ2-1; tentatively, D is TRBD2 (6 bases). Trimming removed 3 bases at V and 8 bases at J, with 14 bases between. This CDR3 has 14 residues. Germline values: CDR1 KGHSH, CDR2 LQKENI. CDR3 nucleotide sequence: TGTGCCAGCTCACCCGCCGTGGGGGGTGATGAGCAGTTCTTC. It translates to CASSPAVGGDEQFF. Based on the CDR3 plus reference TRBV18 and TRBJ2-1, the full variable domain is NAGVMQNPRHLVRRRGQEARLRCSPMKGHSHVYWYRQLPEEGLKFMVYLQKENIIDESGMPKERFSAEFPKEGPSILRIQQVVRGDSAAYFCASSPAVGGDEQFFGPGTRLTVL.

As to this clone: The sample has other DNA sequences that encode this CDR3 too. This chain links TRBV6-4 with TRBJ2-1, with TRBD2 identical over 8 bases. The germline gives CDR1 MRHNA, CDR2 SNTAGT. With V trimmed by 2 bases and J by 7 bases, 4 bases remained unmatched. This CDR3 contains 14 residues. The CDR3 sequence: CASSDGTSGNEQFF. The CDR3, as DNA: TGTGCCAGCAGTGACGGGACTAGTGGGAATGAGCAGTTCTTC.

The chain recombines TRBV28 with TRBJ2-7, with D possibly being TRBD1 or TRBD2 (5 bases each). The V gene lost 6 bases and the J gene lost 1 base, with 16 bases spanning the gap. CDR1 is MDHEN and CDR2 is SYDVKM in the germline V gene. The CDR3 spans 15 residues. Here the CDR3 reads CASRGSSTGSYEQYF. CDR3 in DNA: TGTGCCAGCAGGGGGTCTAGCACAGGTTCCTACGAGCAGTACTTC.

This clone was detected once. The chain couples TRBV18 to TRBJ1-1, with 7 positions matching TRBD1. Germline assignment: CDR1 KGHSH and CDR2 LQKENI. The CDR3 totals 17 residues. V was clipped by 5 bases and J by 0 bases; unmatched bases: 12. Here the CDR3 reads CASSKPGQSSMNTEAFF. DNA for the CDR3: TGTGCCAGCTCAAAACCGGGACAGTCCAGTATGAACACTGAAGCTTTCTTT. Using reference TRBV18 and TRBJ1-1 for the parts outside the CDR3, the full variable domain is NAGVMQNPRHLVRRRGQEARLRCSPMKGHSHVYWYRQLPEEGLKFMVYLQKENIIDESGMPKERFSAEFPKEGPSILRIQQVVRGDSAAYFCASSKPGQSSMNTEAFFGQGTRLTVV.

Concerning this clone itself: Germline and junction disagree at one end, which may indicate a read error. The chain combines TRBV7-7 with TRBJ1-1; unclear D gene. Germline V gives CDR1 SSHAT, CDR2 FNYEAQ (reference sequence). The CDR3 is made up of 15 amino acids. CDR3 protein: CASSPNIGLDTEAFF. CDR3 DNA: TGTGCTAGCAGCCCGAACATAGGGCTGGACACTGAAGCTTTCTTT.

The chain uses TRBV24-1 and TRBJ2-1, with 9 bases aligning to TRBD2. Germline V gene lookup returns CDR1 KGHDR and CDR2 SFDVKD. The CDR3 runs to 16 residues. J was trimmed by 5 bases and V by 4 bases; bases with no gene match: 8. In DNA form, the CDR3 reads TGTGCCACCAGTGACTCACTAGCGGGTATAAACAATGAGCAGTTCTTC. Encoded protein: CATSDSLAGINNEQFF.

This rearrangement joins TRBV10-3 to TRBJ1-1, with D possibly matching TRBD1 (6 bases). The CDR3 length is 18 residues. V gave up 0 bases and J gave up 0 bases, with 17 bases separating them. Germline V gives CDR1 ENHRY, CDR2 SYGVKD. The CDR3: CAISESGPGQGLNTEAFF. For the CDR3, the DNA is TGTGCCATCAGTGAGTCGGGACCTGGGCAGGGGCTGAACACTGAAGCTTTCTTT.

This clone was recorded only once. The CDR3 coding sequence is TGTGCCTGTAAGGAGATCGGGGAGCTGTTTTTT. Its protein is CACKEIGELFF. The chain uses TRBV30 and TRBJ2-2; D unresolved. The CDR3 runs to 11 residues. Per germline, CDR1 GTSNPN and CDR2 SVGIG (reference sequence). The V end lost 6 bases, the J end lost 7 bases, and 9 bases lay between the germline ends.

V usage is TRBV6-5 and J usage is TRBJ1-4; D remains ambiguous. V was clipped by 5 bases and J by 4 bases, with 11 bases between them. The germline CDR1 and CDR2 sequences are MNHEY and SVGAGI. This CDR3 comprises 14 residues. For the CDR3, the DNA is TGTGCCAGCAGTCCACAGAGAAGTAATGAAAAACTGTTTTTT. Translated: CASSPQRSNEKLFF.

This chain uses TRBV7-9 with TRBJ1-2; 10 nucleotides align to TRBD1. Trimming at V came to 5 bases and at J to 6 bases, leaving 6 bases not matched to a gene. The CDR3 covers 14 residues. CDR1 SEHNR and CDR2 FQNEAQ come from the germline V gene (reference sequence). This CDR3 is CASSQTGGAHGYTF. The DNA for the CDR3 is TGTGCCAGCAGCCAGACAGGGGGCGCGCATGGCTACACCTTC.

The rearrangement uses TRBV10-3 and TRBJ2-7; 8 positions match TRBD1. Germline CDR1 ENHRY, CDR2 SYGVKD. J gave up 4 bases and V 3 bases, and 5 bases lay outside the gene matches. There are 14 residues in the CDR3. The CDR3, as DNA: TGTGCCATCAGTGACAGGGGGCGCGGTTACGAGCAGTACTTC. Translated: CAISDRGRGYEQYF.

The V call is TRBV10-3, the J call TRBJ1-5, with D unclear. The CDR3 length is 13 residues. Germline CDR1 and CDR2: ENHRY and SYGVKD. V gave up 0 bases and J gave up 5 bases, with 5 bases separating them. Written as DNA, the CDR3 is TGTGCCATCAGTGAGTCGAGCGATCAGCCCCAGCATTTT. Encoded protein: CAISESSDQPQHF.